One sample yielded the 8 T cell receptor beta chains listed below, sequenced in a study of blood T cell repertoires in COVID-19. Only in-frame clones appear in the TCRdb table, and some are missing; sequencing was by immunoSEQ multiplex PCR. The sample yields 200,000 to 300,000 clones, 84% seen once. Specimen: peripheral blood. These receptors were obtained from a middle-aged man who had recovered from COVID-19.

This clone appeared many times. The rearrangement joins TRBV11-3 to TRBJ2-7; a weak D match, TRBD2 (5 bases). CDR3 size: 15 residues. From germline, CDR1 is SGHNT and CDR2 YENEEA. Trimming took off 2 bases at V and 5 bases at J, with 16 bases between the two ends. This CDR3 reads CASSLQPGVRDEQYF. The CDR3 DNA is TGTGCCAGCAGCTTACAACCCGGGGTTAGGGACGAGCAGTACTTC.

The CDR3 nucleotides are TGTGCCAGCAGCTTAGCGGTAAAAACAGCAAATAATTCACCCCTCCACTTT. The encoded protein is CASSLAVKTANNSPLHF. The J gene is TRBJ1-6, the V gene TRBV7-8; D not resolved. Germline V gives CDR1 SGHVS, CDR2 FQNEAQ. The CDR3 has 17 residues. V shed 0 bases and J shed 5 bases, with 14 bases lying between them.

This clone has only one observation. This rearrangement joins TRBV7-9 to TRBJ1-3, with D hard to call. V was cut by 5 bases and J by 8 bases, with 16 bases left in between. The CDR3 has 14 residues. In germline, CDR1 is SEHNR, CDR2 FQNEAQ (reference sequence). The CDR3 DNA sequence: TGTGCCAGCAGCCCGCGGCGCGATACGTACACCATATATTTT. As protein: CASSPRRDTYTIYF.

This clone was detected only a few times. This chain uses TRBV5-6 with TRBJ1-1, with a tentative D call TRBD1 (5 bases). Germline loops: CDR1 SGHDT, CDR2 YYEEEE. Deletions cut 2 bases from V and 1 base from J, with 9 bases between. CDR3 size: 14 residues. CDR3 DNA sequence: TGTGCCAGCAGCTTCCTAGGGGCGAACACTGAAGCTTTCTTT. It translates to CASSFLGANTEAFF.

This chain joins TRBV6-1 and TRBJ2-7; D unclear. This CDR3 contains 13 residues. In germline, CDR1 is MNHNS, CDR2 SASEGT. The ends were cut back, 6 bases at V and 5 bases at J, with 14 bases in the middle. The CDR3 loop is CASSAQIRDEQYF. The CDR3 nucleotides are TGTGCCAGCAGCGCCCAAATACGGGACGAGCAGTACTTC.

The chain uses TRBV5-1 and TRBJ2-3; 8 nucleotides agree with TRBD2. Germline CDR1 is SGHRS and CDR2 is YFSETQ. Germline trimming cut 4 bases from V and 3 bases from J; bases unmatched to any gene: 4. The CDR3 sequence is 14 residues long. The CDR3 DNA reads TGCGCCAGCAGCACCCAGCGGGAGACAGATACGCAGTATTTT. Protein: CASSTQRETDTQYF. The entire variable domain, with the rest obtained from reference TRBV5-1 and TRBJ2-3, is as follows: KAGVTQTPRYLIKTRGQQVTLSCSPISGHRSVSWYQQTPGQGLQFLFEYFSETQRNKGNFPGRFSGRQFSNSRSEMNVSTLELGDSALYLCASSTQRETDTQYFGPGTRLTVL.

The CDR3 sequence is CASSQGQGAEDTEAFF. In DNA, the CDR3 is TGTGCCAGCTCACAGGGACAGGGGGCAGAGGACACTGAAGCTTTCTTT. The gene calls are TRBV18 and TRBJ1-1; 12 positions match TRBD1. The CDR3 covers 16 residues. Germline-derived CDR1 and CDR2 are KGHSH and LQKENI. J lost 3 bases, V lost 4 bases, and 6 bases had no gene match.

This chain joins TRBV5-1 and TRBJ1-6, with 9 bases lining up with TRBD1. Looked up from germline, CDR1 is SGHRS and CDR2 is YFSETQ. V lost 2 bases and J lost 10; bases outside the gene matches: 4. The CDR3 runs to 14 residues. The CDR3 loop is CASSLGTGYSPLHF. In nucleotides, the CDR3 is TGCGCCAGCAGCTTAGGGACAGGGTACTCACCCCTCCACTTT.